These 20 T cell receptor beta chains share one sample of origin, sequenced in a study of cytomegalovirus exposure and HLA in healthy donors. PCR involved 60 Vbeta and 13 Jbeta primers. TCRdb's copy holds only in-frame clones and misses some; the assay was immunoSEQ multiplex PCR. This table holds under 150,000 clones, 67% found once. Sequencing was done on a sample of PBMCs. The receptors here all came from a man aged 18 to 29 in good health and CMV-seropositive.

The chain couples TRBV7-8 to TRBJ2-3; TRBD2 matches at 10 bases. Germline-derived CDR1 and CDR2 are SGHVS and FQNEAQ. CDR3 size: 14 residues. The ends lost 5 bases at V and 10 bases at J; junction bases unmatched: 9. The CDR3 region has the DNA TGTGCCAGCAGCCTACCCGATCTAGCGGGGGCGCAGTATTTT. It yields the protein CASSLPDLAGAQYF.

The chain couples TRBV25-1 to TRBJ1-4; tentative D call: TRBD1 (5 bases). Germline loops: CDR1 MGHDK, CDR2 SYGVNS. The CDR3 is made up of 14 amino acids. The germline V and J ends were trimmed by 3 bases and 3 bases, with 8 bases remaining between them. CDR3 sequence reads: CASSETAPNEKLFF. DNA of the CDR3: TGTGCCAGCAGTGAGACAGCCCCTAATGAAAAACTGTTTTTT. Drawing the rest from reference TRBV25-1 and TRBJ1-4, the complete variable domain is EADIYQTPRYLVIGTGKKITLECSQTMGHDKMYWYQQDPGMELHLIHYSYGVNSTEKGDLSSESTVSRIRTEHFPLTLESARPSHTSQYLCASSETAPNEKLFFGSGTQLSVL.

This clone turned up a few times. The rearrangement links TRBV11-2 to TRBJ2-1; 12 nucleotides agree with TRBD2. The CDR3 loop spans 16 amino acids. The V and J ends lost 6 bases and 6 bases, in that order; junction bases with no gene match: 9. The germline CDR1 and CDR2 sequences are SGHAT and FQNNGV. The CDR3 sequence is CASRRLAGATSNEQFF. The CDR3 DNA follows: TGTGCCAGCAGACGACTAGCGGGGGCCACGAGCAATGAGCAGTTCTTC. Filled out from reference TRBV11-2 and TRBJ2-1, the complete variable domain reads EAGVAQSPRYKIIEKRQSVAFWCNPISGHATLYWYQQILGQGPKLLIQFQNNGVVDDSQLPKDRFSAERLKGVDSTLKIQPAKLEDSAVYLCASRRLAGATSNEQFFGPGTRLTVL.

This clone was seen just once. The DNA of the CDR3 is TGTGCCAGCAGTTTCGGCAGGGCGAAAGATCAGCCCCAGCATTTT. This codes for CASSFGRAKDQPQHF. The genes are TRBV28 and TRBJ1-5, with a weak D call TRBD1 (5 bases). The CDR3 length is 15 residues. Trimming removed 3 bases at V and 5 bases at J, with 14 bases between. CDR1 and CDR2 from the germline V gene are MDHEN and SYDVKM. Looking up the rest from reference TRBV28 and TRBJ1-5 gives the full variable domain: DVKVTQSSRYLVKRTGEKVFLECVQDMDHENMFWYRQDPGLGLRLIYFSYDVKMKEKGDIPEGYSVSREKKERFSLILESASTNQTSMYLCASSFGRAKDQPQHFGDGTRLSIL.

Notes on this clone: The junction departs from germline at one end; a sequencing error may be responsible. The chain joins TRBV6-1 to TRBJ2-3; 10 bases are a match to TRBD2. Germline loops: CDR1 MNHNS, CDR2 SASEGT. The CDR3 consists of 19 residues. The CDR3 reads CASSKAEAGGPSSSDTQYF. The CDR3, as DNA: TGTGCCAGCAGTAAAGCCGAAGCGGGGGGGCCTAGCTCCTCAGATACGCAGTATTTT.

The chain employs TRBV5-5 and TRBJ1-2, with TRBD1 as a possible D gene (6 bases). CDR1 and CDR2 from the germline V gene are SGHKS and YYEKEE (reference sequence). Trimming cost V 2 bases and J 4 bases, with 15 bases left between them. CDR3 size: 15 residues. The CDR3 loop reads CASSLSQGPPYGYTF. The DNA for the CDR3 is TGTGCCAGCAGCTTAAGTCAGGGGCCGCCCTATGGCTACACCTTC. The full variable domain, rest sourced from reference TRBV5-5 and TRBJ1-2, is DAGVTQSPTHLIKTRGQQVTLRCSPISGHKSVSWYQQVLGQGPQFIFQYYEKEERGRGNFPDRFSARQFPNYSSELNVNALLLGDSALYLCASSLSQGPPYGYTFGSGTRLTVV.

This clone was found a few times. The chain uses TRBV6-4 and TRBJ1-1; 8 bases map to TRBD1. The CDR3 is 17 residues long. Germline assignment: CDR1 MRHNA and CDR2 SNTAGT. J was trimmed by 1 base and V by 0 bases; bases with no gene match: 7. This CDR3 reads CASSDSSRGHGNTEAFF. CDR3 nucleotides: TGTGCCAGCAGTGACTCGAGCAGGGGGCATGGGAACACTGAAGCTTTCTTT.

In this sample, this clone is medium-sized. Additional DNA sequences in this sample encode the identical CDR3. CDR3 region: CASSVGLGNEQFF. CDR3 DNA sequence: TGTGCCAGCAGCGTAGGACTAGGGAATGAGCAGTTCTTC. This sequence joins TRBV9 and TRBJ2-1; D is perhaps TRBD2 (6 bases). Germline lookup yields CDR1 SGDLS and CDR2 YYNGEE. This CDR3 comprises 13 residues. Between the trimmed V and J ends, which lost 0 bases and 7 bases, there was a span of 8 bases.

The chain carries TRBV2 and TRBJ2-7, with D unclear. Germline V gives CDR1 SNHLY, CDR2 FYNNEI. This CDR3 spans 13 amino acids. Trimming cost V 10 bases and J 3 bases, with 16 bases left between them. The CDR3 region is CAIIRGWLYEQYV. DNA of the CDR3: TGTGCCATTATCAGAGGATGGCTCTACGAGCAGTACGTC.

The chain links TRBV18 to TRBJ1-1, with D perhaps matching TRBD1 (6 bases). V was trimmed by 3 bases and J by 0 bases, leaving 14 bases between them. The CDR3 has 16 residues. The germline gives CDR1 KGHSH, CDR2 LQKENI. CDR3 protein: CASSPQRQVMNTEAFF. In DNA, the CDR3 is TGTGCCAGCTCACCCCAGAGACAGGTCATGAACACTGAAGCTTTCTTT.

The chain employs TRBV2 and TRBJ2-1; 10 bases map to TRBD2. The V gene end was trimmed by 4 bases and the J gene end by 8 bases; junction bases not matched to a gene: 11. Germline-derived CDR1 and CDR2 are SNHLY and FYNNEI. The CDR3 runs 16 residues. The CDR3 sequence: CASSAPPGTSDDEQFF. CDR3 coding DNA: TGTGCCAGCAGTGCTCCCCCCGGGACTAGCGACGATGAGCAGTTCTTC. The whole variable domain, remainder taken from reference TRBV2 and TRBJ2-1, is EPEVTQTPSHQVTQMGQEVILRCVPISNHLYFYWYRQILGQKVEFLVSFYNNEISEKSEIFDDQFSVERPDGSNFTLKIRSTKLEDSAMYFCASSAPPGTSDDEQFFGPGTRLTVL.

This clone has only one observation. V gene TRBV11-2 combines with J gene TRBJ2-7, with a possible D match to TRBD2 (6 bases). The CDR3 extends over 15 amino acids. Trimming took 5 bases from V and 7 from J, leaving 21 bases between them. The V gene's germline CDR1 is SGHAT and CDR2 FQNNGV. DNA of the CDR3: TGTGCCAGCAGCATCACCGGGCCCTGGGACTGGGAGCAGTACTTC. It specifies CASSITGPWDWEQYF. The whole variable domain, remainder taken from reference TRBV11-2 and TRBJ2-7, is EAGVAQSPRYKIIEKRQSVAFWCNPISGHATLYWYQQILGQGPKLLIQFQNNGVVDDSQLPKDRFSAERLKGVDSTLKIQPAKLEDSAVYLCASSITGPWDWEQYFGPGTRLTVT.

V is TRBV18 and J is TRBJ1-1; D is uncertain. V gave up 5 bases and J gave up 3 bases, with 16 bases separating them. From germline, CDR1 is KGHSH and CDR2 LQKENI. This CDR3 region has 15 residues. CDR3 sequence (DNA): TGTGCCAGCTCAGCGGGAACCACCGGGTACACTGAAGCTTTCTTT. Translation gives CASSAGTTGYTEAFF. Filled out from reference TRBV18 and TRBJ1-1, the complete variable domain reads NAGVMQNPRHLVRRRGQEARLRCSPMKGHSHVYWYRQLPEEGLKFMVYLQKENIIDESGMPKERFSAEFPKEGPSILRIQQVVRGDSAAYFCASSAGTTGYTEAFFGQGTRLTVV.

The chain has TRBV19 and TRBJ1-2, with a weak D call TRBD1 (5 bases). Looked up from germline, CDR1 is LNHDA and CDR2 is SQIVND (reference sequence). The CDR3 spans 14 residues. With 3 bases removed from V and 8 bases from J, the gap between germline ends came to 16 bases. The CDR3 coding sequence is TGTGCCAGTAGTATGCCAACCGGGACTGCCGGCTACACCTTC. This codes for CASSMPTGTAGYTF.

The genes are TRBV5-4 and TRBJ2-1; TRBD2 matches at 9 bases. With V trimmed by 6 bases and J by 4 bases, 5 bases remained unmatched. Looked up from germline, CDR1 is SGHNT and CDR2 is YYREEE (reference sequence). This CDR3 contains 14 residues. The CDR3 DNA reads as TGTGCCAGCATAGGGAGCGGGGGGTACAATGAGCAGTTCTTC. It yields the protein CASIGSGGYNEQFF. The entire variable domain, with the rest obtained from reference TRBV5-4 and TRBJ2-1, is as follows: ETGVTQSPTHLIKTRGQQVTLRCSSQSGHNTVSWYQQALGQGPQFIFQYYREEENGRGNFPPRFSGLQFPNYSSELNVNALELDDSALYLCASIGSGGYNEQFFGPGTRLTVL.

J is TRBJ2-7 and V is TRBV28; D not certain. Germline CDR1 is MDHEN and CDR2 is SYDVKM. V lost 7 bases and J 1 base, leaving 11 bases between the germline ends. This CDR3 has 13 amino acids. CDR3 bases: TGTGCCAGCATGTCCAGATCATCCTACGAGCAGTACTTC. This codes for CASMSRSSYEQYF.

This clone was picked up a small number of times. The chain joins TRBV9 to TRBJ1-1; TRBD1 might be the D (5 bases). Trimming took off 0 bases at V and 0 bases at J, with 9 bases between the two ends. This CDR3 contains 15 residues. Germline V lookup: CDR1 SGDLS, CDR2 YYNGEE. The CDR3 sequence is CASSVGGGVNTEAFF. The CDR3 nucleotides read TGTGCCAGCAGCGTAGGGGGGGGAGTGAACACTGAAGCTTTCTTT. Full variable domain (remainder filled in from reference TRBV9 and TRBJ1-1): DSGVTQTPKHLITATGQRVTLRCSPRSGDLSVYWYQQSLDQGLQFLIQYYNGEERAKGNILERFSAQQFPDLHSELNLSSLELGDSALYFCASSVGGGVNTEAFFGQGTRLTVV.

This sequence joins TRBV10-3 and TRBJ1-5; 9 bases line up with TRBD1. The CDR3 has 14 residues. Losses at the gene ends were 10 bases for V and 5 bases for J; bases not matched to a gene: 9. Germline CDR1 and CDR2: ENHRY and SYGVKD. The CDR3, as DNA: TGTGCCACCAAACAGGGGGCGATCGATCAGCCCCAGCATTTT. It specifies CATKQGAIDQPQHF.

The CDR3 region is CASRSQAGVSSYNEQFF. CDR3 nucleotide sequence: TGTGCCAGCAGGTCCCAGGCGGGGGTTAGCTCCTACAATGAGCAGTTCTTC. The chain links TRBV11-1 to TRBJ2-1, with TRBD2 matching over 7 bases. Per the germline V gene, CDR1 is SGHAT and CDR2 is FQDESV (reference sequence). The CDR3 totals 17 residues. V lost 6 bases, J lost 0 bases, and 11 bases stayed unmatched. Full variable domain (rest looked up from reference TRBV11-1 and TRBJ2-1): EAEVAQSPRYKITEKSQAVAFWCDPISGHATLYWYRQILGQGPELLVQFQDESVVDDSQLPKDRFSAERLKGVDSTLKIQPAELGDSAMYLCASRSQAGVSSYNEQFFGPGTRLTVL.

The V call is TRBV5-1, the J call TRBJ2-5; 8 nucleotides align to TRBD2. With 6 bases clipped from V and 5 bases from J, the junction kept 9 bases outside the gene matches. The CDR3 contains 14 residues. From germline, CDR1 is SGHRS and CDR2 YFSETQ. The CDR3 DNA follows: TGCGCCAGCAAACCCGACACGGGGGGGGAGACCCAGTACTTC. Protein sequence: CASKPDTGGETQYF.